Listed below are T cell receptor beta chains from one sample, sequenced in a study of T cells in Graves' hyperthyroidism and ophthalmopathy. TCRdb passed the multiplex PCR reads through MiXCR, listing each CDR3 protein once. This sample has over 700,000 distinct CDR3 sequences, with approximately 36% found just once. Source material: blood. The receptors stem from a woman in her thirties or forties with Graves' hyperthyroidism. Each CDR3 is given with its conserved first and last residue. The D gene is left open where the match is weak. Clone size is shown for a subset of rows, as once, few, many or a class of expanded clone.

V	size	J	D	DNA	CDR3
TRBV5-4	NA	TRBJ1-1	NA	TGTGCCAGCAGCAGAGGGGGAAGGGCAGGAAACACTGAAGCTTTCTTT	CASSRGGRAGNTEAFF
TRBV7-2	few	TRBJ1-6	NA	TGTGCCAGCAGCCTCGTCCCGAGTAGTGTTGGTTCACCCCTCCACTTT	CASSLVPSSVGSPLHF
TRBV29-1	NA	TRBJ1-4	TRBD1	TGCAGCGTTACCGGGACAGGGAGAGGAAAACTGTTTTTT	CSVTGTGRGKLFF
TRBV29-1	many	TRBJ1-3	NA	TGCAGCGTTATTGACCTCAGGGACTCTGGAAACACCATATATTTT	CSVIDLRDSGNTIYF
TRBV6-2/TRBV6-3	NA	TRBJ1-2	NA	TGTGCCAGCACCCCCGTTGGGTCTGTCTATGGCTACACCTTC	CASTPVGSVYGYTF
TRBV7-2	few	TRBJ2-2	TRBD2	TGTGCCAGCAGCTTGGCTGGGACTAGCGGGGGGTTTGCCGGGGAGCTGTTTTTT	CASSLAGTSGGFAGELFF
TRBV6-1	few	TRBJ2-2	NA	TGTGCCAGCAGCCGCCCGGGCGACGGCGGGGAGCTGTTTTTT	CASSRPGDGGELFF
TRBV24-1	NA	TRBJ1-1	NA	TGTGCCACCAGTGATTTGCTGAGACAGGAGAATCATCGGACGAACACTGAAGCTTTCTTT	CATSDLLRQENHRTNTEAFF
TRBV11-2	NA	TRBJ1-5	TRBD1	TGTGCCAGCAGCTTTACCGGGACAGGGGGAAGGCGCCGCAATCAGCCCCAGCATTTT	CASSFTGTGGRRRNQPQHF
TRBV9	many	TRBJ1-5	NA	TGTGCCAGCAGCCCCGTCTGGGACAATCAGCCCCAGCATTTT	CASSPVWDNQPQHF
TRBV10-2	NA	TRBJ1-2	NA	TGCGCCAGCAGTGAGTCCCAGACACGGGTTGGCGGCTACACCTTC	CASSESQTRVGGYTF
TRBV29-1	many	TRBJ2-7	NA	TGCAGCGGTCTGACGGGCGCCGGGGAGCAGTACTTC	CSGLTGAGEQYF
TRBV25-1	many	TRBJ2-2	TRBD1	TGTGCCAGCAGTGAACGATTCGTGACAGGGGAAACCGGGGAGCTGTTTTTT	CASSERFVTGETGELFF
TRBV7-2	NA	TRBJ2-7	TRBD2	TGTGCCAGCAGCAGGCTAGCGGGGGGGTTTGATGAGCAGTACTTC	CASSRLAGGFDEQYF
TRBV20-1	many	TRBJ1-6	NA	TGCAGTGCTAGGAGTCAGGGCGAGTCACCCCTCCACTTT	CSARSQGESPLHF
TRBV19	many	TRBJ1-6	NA	TGTGCCAGTAGTATGATGGACCTAGGGGCGGCCCTCCACTTT	CASSMMDLGAALHF
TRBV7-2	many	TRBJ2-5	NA	TGTGCCAGCAGCTTGGACTGGGGGTCAGAGACCCAGTACTTC	CASSLDWGSETQYF
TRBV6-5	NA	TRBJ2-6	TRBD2	TGTGCCAGCAGTTACTCGGGGGTAGCGGGGGGGCTAGGAGGGGCCAACGTCCTGACTTTC	CASSYSGVAGGLGGANVLTF
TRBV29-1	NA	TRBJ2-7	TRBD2	TGCAGCGTTGAACCCGGAACCGGGACTAGCGGGATCCTCTTC	CSVEPGTGTSGILF
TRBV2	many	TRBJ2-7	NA	TGTGCCAGCAGTAAAGGGGGAGGTGGCTACGAGCAGTACTTC	CASSKGGGGYEQYF
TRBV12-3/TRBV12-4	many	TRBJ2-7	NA	TGTGCCAGCAGTTTAGAGCCGGCCTACGAGCAGTACTTC	CASSLEPAYEQYF
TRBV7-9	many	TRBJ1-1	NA	TGTGCCAGCAGCTTAGCTCAAAGGGCGAGTGAAGCTTTCTTT	CASSLAQRASEAFF
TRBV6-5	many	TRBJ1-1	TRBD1	TGTGCCAGCAGCCAAAGGGGGCCGAACACTGAAGCTTTCTTT	CASSQRGPNTEAFF
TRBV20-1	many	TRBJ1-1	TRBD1	TGCAGTGCTACCGGACAGGGTTTGAACACTGAAGCTTTCTTT	CSATGQGLNTEAFF
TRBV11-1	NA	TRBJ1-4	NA	TGTGCCAGCAGCTCGGATACAACTAATGAAAAACTGTTTTTT	CASSSDTTNEKLFF
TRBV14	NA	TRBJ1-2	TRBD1	TGTGCCAGCAGCCGAAAGGGTCGACAGGGGAGCTACACCTTC	CASSRKGRQGSYTF
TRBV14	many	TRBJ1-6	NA	TGTGCCAGCAGCCACGGAAAGGGGGTAGATTCACCCCTCCACTTT	CASSHGKGVDSPLHF
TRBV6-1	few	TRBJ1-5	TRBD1	TGTGCCAGCAGGAGGGGACAGGGGGATCAGCCCCAGCATTTT	CASRRGQGDQPQHF
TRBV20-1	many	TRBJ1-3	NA	TGCAGTGCTGGCCGACCGGGAGTCTCTGGAAACACCATATATTTT	CSAGRPGVSGNTIYF
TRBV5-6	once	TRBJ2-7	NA	TGTGCCAGCAGCTTAAGGGGGGCAAGGGACTACGAGCAGTACTTC	CASSLRGARDYEQYF
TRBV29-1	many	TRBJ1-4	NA	TGCAGCGTTGAAGTGCGGGGCTATGAAAAACTGTTTTTT	CSVEVRGYEKLFF
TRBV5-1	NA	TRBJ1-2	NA	TGCGCCAGCAGCCAAGCCAATACAGATAACTATGGCTACACCTTC	CASSQANTDNYGYTF
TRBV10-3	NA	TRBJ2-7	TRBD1	TGTGCCATCAGTGAGAAAGTGGACAGGGGTACCTACGAGCAGTACTTC	CAISEKVDRGTYEQYF
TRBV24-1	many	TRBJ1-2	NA	TGTGCCACCAGAGCAGGAGCTAACTATGGCTACACCTTC	CATRAGANYGYTF
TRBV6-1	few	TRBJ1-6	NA	TGTGCCAGCAGTGAAGTCACGGGCAAACCTTATAATTCACCCCTCCACTTT	CASSEVTGKPYNSPLHF
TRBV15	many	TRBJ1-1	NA	TGTGCCACCAGCAGAAGGGTTTTGAACACTGAAGCTTTCTTT	CATSRRVLNTEAFF
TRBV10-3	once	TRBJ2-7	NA	TGTGCCATCGCCACAGGACAGAGCTACGAGCAGTACTTC	CAIATGQSYEQYF
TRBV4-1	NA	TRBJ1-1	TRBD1	TGCGCCAGCAGCCAACAAAACAGGGGTCAGAGCACTGAAGCTTTCTTT	CASSQQNRGQSTEAFF
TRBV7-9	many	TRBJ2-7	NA	TGTGCCAGCAGCTTAGTCAGGCCGCCCTACGAGCAGTACTTC	CASSLVRPPYEQYF
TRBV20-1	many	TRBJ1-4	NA	TGCAGTGCTAGAGTATCCTCGACTAATGAAAAACTGTTTTTT	CSARVSSTNEKLFF
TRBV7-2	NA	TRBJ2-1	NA	TGTGCCAGCAGCTTGGGGATCACTGAGCAGTTCTTC	CASSLGITEQFF
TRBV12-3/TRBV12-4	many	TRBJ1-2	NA	TGTGCCAGCGCCCTCATGGGAGCTAACTATGGCTACACCTTC	CASALMGANYGYTF
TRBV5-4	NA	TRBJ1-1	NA	TGTGCCGGCAGCTCGCATAGGGCTGAAGCTTTCTTT	CAGSSHRAEAFF
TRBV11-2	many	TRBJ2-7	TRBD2	TGTGCCATAGGACTAGCGGGAGCTCCCGAGCAGTACTTC	CAIGLAGAPEQYF
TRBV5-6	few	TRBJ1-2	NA	TGTGCCAGCAGCGTATACCCCGGGGACTACTATGGCTACACCTTC	CASSVYPGDYYGYTF
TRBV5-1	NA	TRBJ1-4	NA	TGCGCCAGCAGCTTGTCCCCAGGGGAAGGGAATGAAAAACTGTTTTTT	CASSLSPGEGNEKLFF
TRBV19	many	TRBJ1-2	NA	TGTGCCAGTAGTCCCTCCCAATACTCTAACTATGGCTACACCTTC	CASSPSQYSNYGYTF
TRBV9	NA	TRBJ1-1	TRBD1	TGTGCCAGCAGCTCCCAGGGACAGGGGTACACTGAAGCTTTCTTT	CASSSQGQGYTEAFF
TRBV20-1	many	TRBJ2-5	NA	TGCAGTGCTGGGGACACCAACGTGGAGACCCAGTACTTC	CSAGDTNVETQYF
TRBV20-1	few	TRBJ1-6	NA	TGCAGTGCTCCCCGTGAGGGGCTGTTTAATTCACCCCTCCACTTT	CSAPREGLFNSPLHF
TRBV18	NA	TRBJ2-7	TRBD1	TGTGCCAGCTCGACGGGACAGGCCATAACCTACGAGCAGTACTTC	CASSTGQAITYEQYF
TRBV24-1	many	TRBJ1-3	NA	TGTGCCACTTCTGGGAGCGGCGCAACCTCTGGAAACACCATATATTTT	CATSGSGATSGNTIYF
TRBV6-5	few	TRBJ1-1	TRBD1	TGTGCCAGCAGTCAGACGGACAGGCACACTGAAGCTTTCTTT	CASSQTDRHTEAFF